These T cell receptor beta chains were read from a single sample in a study of T-cell memory formation after mild COVID-19. TCRdb itself ran the 5' RACE reads through MiXCR, one entry per CDR3 protein. The table shows about 130,000 distinct CDR3 sequences, with roughly 6% occurring only once. The material sequenced was PBMCs or a T cell subset sorted from them (not recorded which). Receptors originate from an adult woman who had mild COVID-19 (a few samples of this study predate the infection). Cell type and time point are not known. The CDR3 runs from the conserved cysteine through the conserved F or W. Each record gives: D gene, V gene, clone size, J gene, CDR3 DNA, CDR3 protein. A D gene is named only where the DNA matches it firmly. Expanded clones get a size class; other rows say once, few or many, or leave the size out.

d_gene: -; v_gene: TRBV4-2; abundance: many; j_gene: TRBJ2-7; CDR3nt: TGTGCCAGCAGCCAAGCGGGTGGAGAGCAGTACTTC; CDR3aa: CASSQAGGEQYF
d_gene: TRBD1; v_gene: TRBV5-6; abundance: few; j_gene: TRBJ1-5; CDR3nt: TGTGCCAGCAGCTTGGCGGACAGGGGTTATCAGCCCCAGCATTTT; CDR3aa: CASSLADRGYQPQHF
d_gene: -; v_gene: TRBV29-1; abundance: few; j_gene: TRBJ1-1; CDR3nt: TGCAGCGTTGTAGCAGGGATGAACACTGAAGCTTTCTTT; CDR3aa: CSVVAGMNTEAFF
d_gene: -; v_gene: TRBV7-9; abundance: many; j_gene: TRBJ1-2; CDR3nt: TGTGCCAGCAGCTTAGCCGGGACGGACAAAGGCTACACCTTC; CDR3aa: CASSLAGTDKGYTF
d_gene: TRBD2; v_gene: TRBV12-3/TRBV12-4; abundance: few; j_gene: TRBJ2-1; CDR3nt: TGTGCCAGCAGTTCGCGCGGGGGGGCCAATGAGCAGTTCTTC; CDR3aa: CASSSRGGANEQFF
d_gene: -; v_gene: TRBV20-1; abundance: many; j_gene: TRBJ2-3; CDR3nt: TGCAGTGCTAGCCCCCCGACAGATACGCAGTATTTT; CDR3aa: CSASPPTDTQYF
d_gene: TRBD1; v_gene: TRBV29-1; abundance: -; j_gene: TRBJ1-1; CDR3nt: TGCAGCGCCAGGGGGGGTTTGAATCTTGAAGCTTTCTTT; CDR3aa: CSARGGLNLEAFF
d_gene: -; v_gene: TRBV9; abundance: -; j_gene: TRBJ2-3; CDR3nt: TGTGCCAGCAGCGGGACAGACAGCCGCGCCACAGATACGCAGTATTTT; CDR3aa: CASSGTDSRATDTQYF
d_gene: -; v_gene: TRBV7-2; abundance: few; j_gene: TRBJ2-3; CDR3nt: TGTGCCAGCAGCCGAGGGCTAGCGTTCACAGATACGCAGTATTTT; CDR3aa: CASSRGLAFTDTQYF
d_gene: -; v_gene: TRBV20-1; abundance: -; j_gene: TRBJ1-1; CDR3nt: TGCAGTGCTAGGAATTTCGATAAAGGAACTGAAGCTTTCTTT; CDR3aa: CSARNFDKGTEAFF
d_gene: TRBD2; v_gene: TRBV10-3; abundance: few; j_gene: TRBJ2-5; CDR3nt: TGTGCCATCAGTGATCTGGTAGCGGGACAAGAGACCCAGTACTTC; CDR3aa: CAISDLVAGQETQYF
d_gene: -; v_gene: TRBV19; abundance: few; j_gene: TRBJ1-2; CDR3nt: TGTGCCAGTAGTCGACTCCAGGGAGATGGCTACACCTTC; CDR3aa: CASSRLQGDGYTF
d_gene: -; v_gene: TRBV7-9; abundance: few; j_gene: TRBJ1-1; CDR3nt: TGTGCCAGCAGCTACGGAGGGGGGAACACTGAAGCTTTCTTT; CDR3aa: CASSYGGGNTEAFF
d_gene: TRBD1; v_gene: TRBV30; abundance: -; j_gene: TRBJ1-6; CDR3nt: TGTGCCTGGAAAAGGAGCTACAGGGGGTCTAATTCACCCCTCCACTTT; CDR3aa: CAWKRSYRGSNSPLHF
d_gene: TRBD2; v_gene: TRBV5-1; abundance: few; j_gene: TRBJ2-3; CDR3nt: TGCGCCAGCAGCTTGGACGGGGGGTTGGATACGCAGTATTTT; CDR3aa: CASSLDGGLDTQYF
d_gene: -; v_gene: TRBV10-3; abundance: many; j_gene: TRBJ2-7; CDR3nt: TGTGCCATCGATGCAGGAAGCTCCTACGAGCAGTACTTC; CDR3aa: CAIDAGSSYEQYF
d_gene: -; v_gene: TRBV29-1; abundance: few; j_gene: TRBJ1-1; CDR3nt: TGCAGCGTTGTCTGGTACAGTAAGAACACTGAAGCTTTCTTT; CDR3aa: CSVVWYSKNTEAFF
d_gene: TRBD2; v_gene: TRBV7-7; abundance: few; j_gene: TRBJ2-3; CDR3nt: TGTGCTAGCAGCTTAGGTCTAGCGGGGATCACAGATACGCAGTATTTT; CDR3aa: CASSLGLAGITDTQYF
d_gene: TRBD2; v_gene: TRBV7-3; abundance: many; j_gene: TRBJ2-5; CDR3nt: TGTGCCAGCAGCTTAATAGGCCTAGCGGAGGAGACCCAGTACTTC; CDR3aa: CASSLIGLAEETQYF
d_gene: TRBD2; v_gene: TRBV7-9; abundance: many; j_gene: TRBJ2-7; CDR3nt: TGTGCCAGCAGCTTAACTGGGACTAGCGGGCGCTACGAGCAGTACTTC; CDR3aa: CASSLTGTSGRYEQYF
d_gene: -; v_gene: TRBV12-3/TRBV12-4; abundance: many; j_gene: TRBJ1-3; CDR3nt: TGTGCCAGCAGCCTGGGGGCCAACTCTGGAAACACCATATATTTT; CDR3aa: CASSLGANSGNTIYF
d_gene: TRBD2; v_gene: TRBV30; abundance: -; j_gene: TRBJ2-2; CDR3nt: TGTGCCTGGAGTGGGCTAGCGGGAGTGGTCGGGGAGCTGTTTTTT; CDR3aa: CAWSGLAGVVGELFF
d_gene: TRBD2; v_gene: TRBV7-2; abundance: many; j_gene: TRBJ2-1; CDR3nt: TGTGCCAGCAGCTTGGTACTAGCGGGGGCTGAGCAGTTCTTC; CDR3aa: CASSLVLAGAEQFF
d_gene: -; v_gene: TRBV7-7; abundance: -; j_gene: TRBJ2-5; CDR3nt: TGTGCCAGCAGCTTAGGAGGGGGTTGGGAGACCCAGTACTTC; CDR3aa: CASSLGGGWETQYF
d_gene: -; v_gene: TRBV20-1; abundance: -; j_gene: TRBJ1-2; CDR3nt: TGCAGTGCTACAGGGAAGGCTAACTATGGCTACACCTTC; CDR3aa: CSATGKANYGYTF
d_gene: -; v_gene: TRBV20-1; abundance: -; j_gene: TRBJ2-1; CDR3nt: TGCAGTGCTAGTTGGGACCTATGGGGCAATGAGCAGTTCTTC; CDR3aa: CSASWDLWGNEQFF
d_gene: -; v_gene: TRBV24-1; abundance: many; j_gene: TRBJ2-2; CDR3nt: TGTGCCACCAGTGAGAACACCGGGGAGCTGTTTTTT; CDR3aa: CATSENTGELFF
d_gene: TRBD2; v_gene: TRBV2; abundance: -; j_gene: TRBJ2-3; CDR3nt: TGTGCCAGCAGTGCCCTTTATCTAGCGGGGGTCCCAGATACGCAGTATTTT; CDR3aa: CASSALYLAGVPDTQYF
d_gene: -; v_gene: TRBV25-1; abundance: -; j_gene: TRBJ1-4; CDR3nt: TGTGCCAGCCATGGGGCAGGGCCCATTGTGGAAAAACTGTTTTTT; CDR3aa: CASHGAGPIVEKLFF
d_gene: TRBD2; v_gene: TRBV7-2; abundance: -; j_gene: TRBJ2-3; CDR3nt: TGTGCCAGCAGCTTAGCCCCGATCGGACTAGCGGCTAGCACAGATACGCAGTATTTT; CDR3aa: CASSLAPIGLAASTDTQYF
d_gene: -; v_gene: TRBV7-3; abundance: many; j_gene: TRBJ2-2; CDR3nt: TGTGCCAGCAGCCTACAGACAGGTTACACCGGGGAGCTGTTTTTT; CDR3aa: CASSLQTGYTGELFF
d_gene: TRBD2; v_gene: TRBV5-1; abundance: few; j_gene: TRBJ2-2; CDR3nt: TGCGCCAGCAGTTCCGGGGGGGCTTCCGGGGAGCTGTTTTTT; CDR3aa: CASSSGGASGELFF
d_gene: -; v_gene: TRBV7-2; abundance: many; j_gene: TRBJ1-1; CDR3nt: TGTGCCAGCAGCTTAGTGAGGGGGGGCGCGTTATCGACTGAAGCTTTCTTT; CDR3aa: CASSLVRGGALSTEAFF
d_gene: -; v_gene: TRBV12-3/TRBV12-4; abundance: -; j_gene: TRBJ2-5; CDR3nt: TGTGCCAGCAGTTTAGGTGTAGCGAGGGAGACCCAGTACTTC; CDR3aa: CASSLGVARETQYF
d_gene: -; v_gene: TRBV11-3; abundance: many; j_gene: TRBJ2-5; CDR3nt: TGTGCCAGCAGCCCACTGGGGGGGCTGAGAGGGGAGACCCAGTACTTC; CDR3aa: CASSPLGGLRGETQYF
d_gene: -; v_gene: TRBV5-4; abundance: few; j_gene: TRBJ2-1; CDR3nt: TGTGCCAGCAGCTTTGTTTCCCGATCCGACAATGAGCAGTTCTTC; CDR3aa: CASSFVSRSDNEQFF
d_gene: TRBD1; v_gene: TRBV7-8; abundance: -; j_gene: TRBJ1-5; CDR3nt: TGTGCCAGCAGCTTAGGCCCGCAGGGGGTGAATCAGCCCCAGCATTTT; CDR3aa: CASSLGPQGVNQPQHF
d_gene: TRBD1; v_gene: TRBV20-1; abundance: -; j_gene: TRBJ2-1; CDR3nt: TGCAGTGCTATTCACCCCGGACAGGGCGATGAGCAGTTCTTC; CDR3aa: CSAIHPGQGDEQFF
d_gene: -; v_gene: TRBV12-3/TRBV12-4; abundance: few; j_gene: TRBJ1-1; CDR3nt: TGTGCCAGCAGTCAACAGGGAACCATGAACACTGAAGCTTTCTTT; CDR3aa: CASSQQGTMNTEAFF
d_gene: -; v_gene: TRBV19; abundance: -; j_gene: TRBJ2-1; CDR3nt: TGTGCCAGTAGTAAAATTGGGCAGGGGATATACAATGAGCAGTTCTTC; CDR3aa: CASSKIGQGIYNEQFF
d_gene: TRBD2; v_gene: TRBV3-1; abundance: few; j_gene: TRBJ2-1; CDR3nt: TGTGCCAGCACCGCGGGGAGGGGTGGCGAGCAGTTCTTC; CDR3aa: CASTAGRGGEQFF
d_gene: -; v_gene: TRBV6-6; abundance: -; j_gene: TRBJ1-4; CDR3nt: TGTGCCAGCAGTTACGTGGTTTCCCGTGAAAAACTGTTTTTT; CDR3aa: CASSYVVSREKLFF
d_gene: -; v_gene: TRBV20-1; abundance: many; j_gene: TRBJ2-5; CDR3nt: TGCAGTGTAGGGAGACATTCCCAAGAGACCCAGTACTTC; CDR3aa: CSVGRHSQETQYF
d_gene: -; v_gene: TRBV5-1; abundance: -; j_gene: TRBJ2-3; CDR3nt: TGCGCCAGCAGCAACGACGGGGGTAACACAGATACGCAGTATTTT; CDR3aa: CASSNDGGNTDTQYF
d_gene: TRBD2; v_gene: TRBV20-1; abundance: few; j_gene: TRBJ2-1; CDR3nt: TGCAGTGCCTCTGGGCGGGGGGGCTACAATGAGCAGTTCTTC; CDR3aa: CSASGRGGYNEQFF
d_gene: -; v_gene: TRBV7-9; abundance: few; j_gene: TRBJ1-2; CDR3nt: TGTGCCAGCAGCCGACCGGGAAGCCCCCGACGCTATGGCTACACCTTC; CDR3aa: CASSRPGSPRRYGYTF